One and the same sample provided the 9 T cell receptor beta chains below, sequenced in a study of blood T cells in healthy people across ages. The use of a sample-barcoded 5' primer and a J-beta primer mix characterized a second PCR of roughly 6 to 11 cycles. TCRdb re-derived calls from the 5' RACE reads in MiXCR, one entry per CDR3 protein. The sample lists 550,000 to 650,000 distinct CDR3 sequences, about 30% seen once, with less than 20% in the top ten. Sequenced sample: blood. The receptors derive from a woman of 80 years or more in good health.

The chain carries TRBV4-1 and TRBJ2-1, with TRBD1 matching 9 bases. From germline, CDR1 is MGHRA and CDR2 YSYEKL. The CDR3 is 14 amino acids. The J segment lost 7 bases and the V segment lost 3 bases, leaving 4 bases of the junction unmatched. The CDR3: CASSQGTGWNEQFF. CDR3 sequence (DNA): TGCGCCAGCAGCCAGGGGACAGGGTGGAATGAGCAGTTCTTC.

This clonotype was picked up many times. The genes are TRBV4-1 and TRBJ2-1, with 12 bases that match TRBD2. Unmatched junction bases numbered 10, after V lost 4 bases and J lost 6 bases. This CDR3 region has 17 residues. Germline loops: CDR1 MGHRA, CDR2 YSYEKL. CDR3 region: CASSRNSELAGGNEQFF. CDR3 nucleotides: TGCGCCAGCAGCCGAAATAGTGAACTAGCGGGGGGCAATGAGCAGTTCTTC.

In this sample, this clonotype turned up many times. For the CDR3, the DNA is TGCGCCAGCAGCGATCCGGGAGCAGGCTACACCTTC. Protein product: CASSDPGAGYTF. The genes are TRBV5-1 and TRBJ1-2; D not resolved. The CDR3 sequence is 12 residues long. Germline CDR1 is SGHRS and CDR2 is YFSETQ. Trimming pared 4 bases from V and 8 bases from J, leaving 12 bases between.

Concerning this clonotype: A single base separates this from a much larger clone, so it may be a read error. This sequence joins TRBV3-1 and TRBJ1-6; D gene unclear. This CDR3 contains 14 residues. CDR1 LGHDT and CDR2 YNNKEL come from the germline V gene (reference sequence). CDR3 amino acids: CASGQYRYNSPLHF. CDR3 sequence (DNA): TGTGCCAGCGGCCAGTACAGATATAATTCACCCCTCCACTTT. Together with reference TRBV3-1 and TRBJ1-6, the CDR3 gives the full variable domain: DTAVSQTPKYLVTQMGNDKSIKCEQNLGHDTMYWYKQDSKKFLKIMFSYNNKELIINETVPNRFSPKSPDKAHLNLHINSLELGDSAVYFCASGQYRYNSPLHFGNGTRLTVT.

This clonotype occurred a few times. The rearrangement joins TRBV3-1 to TRBJ1-4; D is uncertain. In germline, CDR1 is LGHDT, CDR2 YNNKEL (reference sequence). Deletions cut 6 bases from V and 0 bases from J, with 11 bases between. The CDR3 covers 15 residues. Here the CDR3 reads CASSPLGPTNEKLFF. The CDR3 DNA reads as TGTGCCAGCAGTCCCCTCGGGCCAACTAATGAAAAACTGTTTTTT.

This clonotype was picked up many times. This chain connects TRBV20-1 to TRBJ2-7; D is uncertain. With 1 base removed from V and 2 bases from J, the gap between germline ends came to 6 bases. Germline assignment: CDR1 DFQATT and CDR2 SNEGSKA (reference sequence). CDR3 length: 12 amino acids. CDR3: CSARGSAYEQYF. For the CDR3, the DNA is TGCAGTGCTAGAGGGTCGGCCTACGAGCAGTACTTC.

This clonotype was seen many times. V and J are TRBV27 and TRBJ1-1; TRBD1 agrees at 7 bases. Trimming cost V 5 bases and J 2 bases; bases outside gene matches: 5. Germline V gene data show CDR1 as MNHEY and CDR2 as SMNVEV (reference sequence). The CDR3 sequence is 14 residues long. The CDR3 spells CASSRTGSNTEAFF. CDR3 nucleotides: TGTGCCAGCAGTCGGACAGGATCAAACACTGAAGCTTTCTTT.

This clonotype was seen ten or more times. V usage is TRBV5-6 and J usage is TRBJ2-3; D perhaps matches TRBD1 (5 bases). V was shortened by 1 base and J by 4 bases, with 10 bases between the two germline ends. This CDR3 is built from 14 residues. The germline CDR1 and CDR2 sequences are SGHDT and YYEEEE. The CDR3, as DNA: TGTGCCAGCAGCTTGTCAGGGAACGCAGATACGCAGTATTTT. Translating gives CASSLSGNADTQYF.

This clonotype was counted many times. The chain couples TRBV4-1 to TRBJ1-2; D possibly corresponds to TRBD1 (6 bases). Per the germline V gene, CDR1 is MGHRA and CDR2 is YSYEKL. Trimming shortened V by 0 bases and J by 8 bases, and 19 bases separated the two germline ends. The CDR3 is 16 residues long. The CDR3 loop is CASSQDLNRASSGYTF. The CDR3 DNA reads TGCGCCAGCAGCCAAGATCTAAACAGGGCCTCTTCGGGCTACACCTTC.